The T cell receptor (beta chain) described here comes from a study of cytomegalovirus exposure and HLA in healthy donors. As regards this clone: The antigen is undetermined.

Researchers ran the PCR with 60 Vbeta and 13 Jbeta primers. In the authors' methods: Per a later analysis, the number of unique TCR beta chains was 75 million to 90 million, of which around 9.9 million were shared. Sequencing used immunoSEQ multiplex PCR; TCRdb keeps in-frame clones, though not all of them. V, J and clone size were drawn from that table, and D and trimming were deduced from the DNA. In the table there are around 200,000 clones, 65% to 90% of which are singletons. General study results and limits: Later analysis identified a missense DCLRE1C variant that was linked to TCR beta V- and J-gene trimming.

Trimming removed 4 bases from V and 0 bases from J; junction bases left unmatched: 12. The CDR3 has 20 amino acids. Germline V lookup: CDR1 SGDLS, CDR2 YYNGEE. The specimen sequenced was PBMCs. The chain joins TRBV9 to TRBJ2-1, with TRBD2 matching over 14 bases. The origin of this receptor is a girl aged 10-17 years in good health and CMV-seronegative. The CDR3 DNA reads TGTGCCAGCAGCCCCAGACTAGCGGGGGGGCCGGTGAGCTCCTACAATGAGCAGTTCTTC. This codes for CASSPRLAGGPVSSYNEQFF.